The clone carrying this TCR beta chain has just one count. Its antigen is currently unknown. The entry originates in a study of cytomegalovirus exposure and HLA in healthy donors. Study information: About 85 million unique TCRs from HLA-typed donors were held in an early release of data.

The study's findings and limits: Reportedly, a later analysis found an Asian-associated ancestry cluster had fewer N-insertions than the approximately 700-donor mean.

In the PCR, 60 Vbeta and 13 Jbeta primers were used. Assay used: immunoSEQ multiplex PCR; TCRdb lists only in-frame clones, some missing. Among more than 110,000 clones listed, roughly 76% were seen once. Sequencing was performed on PBMCs. This receptor was taken from a woman between 35 and 50 years old in good health and CMV-seronegative.

The CDR3 nucleotides are TGTGCCAGCAGTCTAAGACAGGGTGCTAATCAGCCCCAGCATTTT. Encoded protein: CASSLRQGANQPQHF. This sequence joins TRBV28 and TRBJ1-5, with 7 bases matching TRBD1. Germline trimming cut 5 bases from V and 4 bases from J; bases unmatched to any gene: 8. Germline V CDR1 and CDR2: MDHEN, SYDVKM. The CDR3 contains 15 residues.